This is a list of T cell receptor beta chains from one sample in a study of blood T cell repertoires in COVID-19. The assay was immunoSEQ multiplex PCR, and TCRdb's table has in-frame clones only and misses some. This sample yields about 180,000 clones, of which roughly 80% are seen a single time; approximately 5.6% belongs to the top ten. Sample: PBMCs or T cells enriched from blood (not recorded which). These receptors all come from a woman in her thirties or forties with acute COVID-19. Each CDR3 is given with its conserved first and last residue. The D gene is left open where the match is weak. Clone size appears in some rows only: once, few, many, or a class for an expanded clone.

D gene: -
J gene: TRBJ2-1
CDR3 length: 16
V gene: TRBV27
clone size: -
CDR3 DNA: TGTGCCAGCAGTTTTTTGGCGGCGAGCTCCTACAATGAGCAGTTCTTC
CDR3 protein: CASSFLAASSYNEQFF

D gene: TRBD1
J gene: TRBJ1-2
CDR3 length: 13
V gene: TRBV6-5
clone size: -
CDR3 DNA: TGTGCCAGCAGCCCCGGGACAGGGGTAGGCTACACCTTC
CDR3 protein: CASSPGTGVGYTF

D gene: -
J gene: TRBJ2-5
CDR3 length: 14
V gene: TRBV2
clone size: -
CDR3 DNA: TGTGCCAGCAAAGTAATAAGAGTCCAAGAGACCCAGTACTTC
CDR3 protein: CASKVIRVQETQYF

D gene: TRBD1
J gene: TRBJ1-5
CDR3 length: 13
V gene: TRBV6-5
clone size: -
CDR3 DNA: TGTGCCAGCACCGGGACAGTATATCAGCCCCAGCATTTT
CDR3 protein: CASTGTVYQPQHF

D gene: -
J gene: TRBJ2-1
CDR3 length: 14
V gene: TRBV6-5
clone size: -
CDR3 DNA: TGTGCCAGCAGTTACTCAAGAGGGAACAATGAGCAGTTCTTC
CDR3 protein: CASSYSRGNNEQFF

D gene: -
J gene: TRBJ1-3
CDR3 length: 15
V gene: TRBV4-2
clone size: -
CDR3 DNA: TGTGCCAGCACCTGGGACACGAGCTCTGGAAACACCATATATTTT
CDR3 protein: CASTWDTSSGNTIYF

D gene: -
J gene: TRBJ1-3
CDR3 length: 15
V gene: TRBV9
clone size: -
CDR3 DNA: TGTGCCAGCAGCGCAGGACAGTCTTCAGGAAACACCATATATTTT
CDR3 protein: CASSAGQSSGNTIYF

D gene: TRBD2
J gene: TRBJ2-7
CDR3 length: 16
V gene: TRBV7-9
clone size: few
CDR3 DNA: TGTGCCAGCAGCTTAGGTCCGGGACTAGCTCTCTCTCAGCAGTACTTC
CDR3 protein: CASSLGPGLALSQQYF

D gene: TRBD1
J gene: TRBJ1-1
CDR3 length: 17
V gene: TRBV7-2
clone size: -
CDR3 DNA: TGTGCCAGCAGCTTCCCCGGGACAGGATATATGAACACTGAAGCTTTCTTT
CDR3 protein: CASSFPGTGYMNTEAFF

D gene: -
J gene: TRBJ2-1
CDR3 length: 16
V gene: TRBV24-1
clone size: -
CDR3 DNA: TGTGCCACCAGTGACGTGAACGGGGTTAGAAACAATGAGCAGTTCTTC
CDR3 protein: CATSDVNGVRNNEQFF

D gene: TRBD1
J gene: TRBJ1-5
CDR3 length: 19
V gene: TRBV10-3
clone size: many
CDR3 DNA: TGTGCCTCTTCAACAGGGGGCGCCGCTTACGGTTATAGCAATCAGCCCCAGCATTTT
CDR3 protein: CASSTGGAAYGYSNQPQHF

D gene: -
J gene: TRBJ1-1
CDR3 length: 13
V gene: TRBV11-2
clone size: -
CDR3 DNA: TGTGCCAGCAGCTCCCGGGTGAACACTGAAGCTTTCTTT
CDR3 protein: CASSSRVNTEAFF

D gene: -
J gene: TRBJ1-1
CDR3 length: 13
V gene: TRBV29-1
clone size: -
CDR3 DNA: TGCAGCGCTGGGTCAGGATTGAACACTGAAGCTTTCTTT
CDR3 protein: CSAGSGLNTEAFF

D gene: TRBD2
J gene: TRBJ2-5
CDR3 length: 17
V gene: TRBV13
clone size: -
CDR3 DNA: TGTGCCAGCAGCCAAAGGACTAGCGGGAGAGAAGGAGAGACCCAGTACTTC
CDR3 protein: CASSQRTSGREGETQYF

D gene: -
J gene: TRBJ2-7
CDR3 length: 15
V gene: TRBV6-2/TRBV6-3
clone size: few
CDR3 DNA: TGTGCCAGCAGTTATGCGGTAAGAGATTCCTACGAGCAGTACTTC
CDR3 protein: CASSYAVRDSYEQYF

D gene: -
J gene: TRBJ1-1
CDR3 length: 13
V gene: TRBV6-4
clone size: -
CDR3 DNA: TGTGCCAGCAGATTGACATTAAACACTGAAGCTTTCTTT
CDR3 protein: CASRLTLNTEAFF

D gene: -
J gene: TRBJ2-7
CDR3 length: 14
V gene: TRBV5-1
clone size: -
CDR3 DNA: TGCGCCAGCAGTCACGGGGACACCCGCTACGAGCAGTACTTC
CDR3 protein: CASSHGDTRYEQYF

D gene: -
J gene: TRBJ2-2
CDR3 length: 17
V gene: TRBV27
clone size: -
CDR3 DNA: TGTGCCAGCACCCTCCACCGGGGAGAGTGGGACACCGGGGAGCTGTTTTTT
CDR3 protein: CASTLHRGEWDTGELFF

D gene: -
J gene: TRBJ1-5
CDR3 length: 15
V gene: TRBV7-8
clone size: -
CDR3 DNA: TGTGCCAGCAGCTCTGGGGCAGCTCACGTTCAGCCCCAGCATTTT
CDR3 protein: CASSSGAAHVQPQHF

D gene: -
J gene: TRBJ2-2
CDR3 length: 15
V gene: TRBV27
clone size: once
CDR3 DNA: TGTGCCAGCAGTTTACTCTTTCCGAACACCGGGGAGCTGTTTTTT
CDR3 protein: CASSLLFPNTGELFF

D gene: -
J gene: TRBJ1-3
CDR3 length: 14
V gene: TRBV6-1
clone size: -
CDR3 DNA: TGTGCCAGCCTAGTATACCAGGGGGGAAACACCATATATTTT
CDR3 protein: CASLVYQGGNTIYF

D gene: TRBD1
J gene: TRBJ1-2
CDR3 length: 12
V gene: TRBV19
clone size: -
CDR3 DNA: TGTGCCAGTACGGAGGACAGGTCTGGCTACACCTTC
CDR3 protein: CASTEDRSGYTF

D gene: TRBD2
J gene: TRBJ2-1
CDR3 length: 18
V gene: TRBV7-2
clone size: -
CDR3 DNA: TGTGCCAGCAGCTTAGTTTTATCAGCGGGAGCACGCCGGGGTGAGCAGTTCTTC
CDR3 protein: CASSLVLSAGARRGEQFF

D gene: -
J gene: TRBJ1-1
CDR3 length: 12
V gene: TRBV2
clone size: once
CDR3 DNA: TGTGCCAGCAGTACAATGGACACTGAAGCTTTCTTT
CDR3 protein: CASSTMDTEAFF

D gene: TRBD2
J gene: TRBJ2-7
CDR3 length: 15
V gene: TRBV18
clone size: -
CDR3 DNA: TGTGCCAGCTCACCCGGGACTAGCGGGAGTTTGCCGCAGTACTTC
CDR3 protein: CASSPGTSGSLPQYF

D gene: -
J gene: TRBJ2-1
CDR3 length: 11
V gene: TRBV10-2
clone size: few
CDR3 DNA: TGCGCCAGCAGTCCGTACAATGAGCAGTTCTTC
CDR3 protein: CASSPYNEQFF

D gene: -
J gene: TRBJ2-4
CDR3 length: 16
V gene: TRBV5-4
clone size: -
CDR3 DNA: TGTGCCAGCAGCCGGGGCCCAGGGGACGGTGGAAACATTCAGTACTTC
CDR3 protein: CASSRGPGDGGNIQYF

D gene: TRBD2
J gene: TRBJ2-1
CDR3 length: 17
V gene: TRBV28
clone size: -
CDR3 DNA: TGTGCCAGCAGTTTCCTCGGACTAGCGCGGTCCTACAATGAGCAGTTCTTC
CDR3 protein: CASSFLGLARSYNEQFF

D gene: -
J gene: TRBJ2-2
CDR3 length: 13
V gene: TRBV25-1
clone size: -
CDR3 DNA: TGTGCCAGCAGCTACAGGGTCACCGGGGAGCTGTTTTTT
CDR3 protein: CASSYRVTGELFF

D gene: -
J gene: TRBJ1-1
CDR3 length: 14
V gene: TRBV6-5
clone size: -
CDR3 DNA: TGTGCCAGCAGTTACTCGGGAGTGAACACTGAAGCTTTCTTT
CDR3 protein: CASSYSGVNTEAFF

D gene: TRBD2
J gene: TRBJ2-1
CDR3 length: 17
V gene: TRBV3-1/TRBV3-2
clone size: -
CDR3 DNA: TGTGCCAGCAGCCAAGTCACGGGTAGCGGGAGAGGGAATGAGCAGTTCTTC
CDR3 protein: CASSQVTGSGRGNEQFF

D gene: TRBD1
J gene: TRBJ1-1
CDR3 length: 16
V gene: TRBV25-1
clone size: -
CDR3 DNA: TGTGCCAGCAGTGCATCTACAGGGGTCGTGGTCACTGAAGCTTTCTTT
CDR3 protein: CASSASTGVVVTEAFF

D gene: -
J gene: TRBJ2-6
CDR3 length: 15
V gene: TRBV27
clone size: -
CDR3 DNA: TGTGCCAGCAGTACCGCGGGGGCAGGAGCCAACGTCCTGACTTTC
CDR3 protein: CASSTAGAGANVLTF

D gene: -
J gene: TRBJ2-6
CDR3 length: 15
V gene: TRBV21-1
clone size: -
CDR3 DNA: TGTGCCAGCAGCCCGGACACTTATGGGGCCAACGTCCTGACTTTC
CDR3 protein: CASSPDTYGANVLTF

D gene: TRBD2
J gene: TRBJ2-7
CDR3 length: 14
V gene: TRBV2
clone size: -
CDR3 DNA: TGTGCCAGCAGATGGACTAGGTTGATCTACGAGCAGTACTTC
CDR3 protein: CASRWTRLIYEQYF

D gene: -
J gene: TRBJ1-1
CDR3 length: 13
V gene: TRBV6-5
clone size: -
CDR3 DNA: TGTGCCAGCAGTCAGGGTAGTTTCACTGAAGCTTTCTTT
CDR3 protein: CASSQGSFTEAFF

D gene: TRBD1
J gene: TRBJ2-1
CDR3 length: 16
V gene: TRBV5-1
clone size: -
CDR3 DNA: TGCGCCAGCAGCAACCTCGCAGGGGGTTTTTACAATGAGCAGTTCTTC
CDR3 protein: CASSNLAGGFYNEQFF

D gene: -
J gene: TRBJ1-3
CDR3 length: 14
V gene: TRBV30
clone size: -
CDR3 DNA: TGTGCCTGGCAGGCAGGTAACTCTGGAAACACCATATATTTT
CDR3 protein: CAWQAGNSGNTIYF

D gene: TRBD2
J gene: TRBJ2-1
CDR3 length: 13
V gene: TRBV3-1/TRBV3-2
clone size: -
CDR3 DNA: TGTGCCAGCAGCCTTCTAGCGGTAAATGAGCAGTTCTTC
CDR3 protein: CASSLLAVNEQFF

D gene: -
J gene: TRBJ1-5
CDR3 length: 14
V gene: TRBV19
clone size: once
CDR3 DNA: TGTGCCAGTAGTATTAGCGGTTGGAATCAGCCCCAGCATTTT
CDR3 protein: CASSISGWNQPQHF

D gene: TRBD1
J gene: TRBJ2-7
CDR3 length: 14
V gene: TRBV5-6
clone size: -
CDR3 DNA: TGTGCCAGCAGCTTGGGACAGGGTCCTTACGAGCAGTACTTC
CDR3 protein: CASSLGQGPYEQYF

D gene: TRBD1
J gene: TRBJ1-1
CDR3 length: 14
V gene: TRBV27
clone size: -
CDR3 DNA: TGTGCCAGCAGAAGACAGGGTGGATACACTGAAGCTTTCTTT
CDR3 protein: CASRRQGGYTEAFF

D gene: -
J gene: TRBJ1-3
CDR3 length: 14
V gene: TRBV19
clone size: -
CDR3 DNA: TGTGCCAGTAGTATAACGGGACAAGGAAACACCATATATTTT
CDR3 protein: CASSITGQGNTIYF

D gene: TRBD1
J gene: TRBJ1-2
CDR3 length: 13
V gene: TRBV5-1
clone size: -
CDR3 DNA: TGCGCCAGCAGCGCCGGACAGGGGGGAGGCTACACCTTC
CDR3 protein: CASSAGQGGGYTF

D gene: TRBD2
J gene: TRBJ2-3
CDR3 length: 16
V gene: TRBV4-2
clone size: few
CDR3 DNA: TGTGCCAGCAGCCAAGATGAGGCTAGCGGGCCAGATACGCAGTATTTT
CDR3 protein: CASSQDEASGPDTQYF

D gene: TRBD1
J gene: TRBJ2-2
CDR3 length: 15
V gene: TRBV6-6
clone size: -
CDR3 DNA: TGTGCCAGCAGGGAAGGACAGGGCGGCACCGGGGAGCTGTTTTTT
CDR3 protein: CASREGQGGTGELFF

D gene: -
J gene: TRBJ2-5
CDR3 length: 14
V gene: TRBV3-1/TRBV3-2
clone size: -
CDR3 DNA: TGTGCCAGCAGCCTTCTCCAGGGGAAAGAGACCCAGTACTTC
CDR3 protein: CASSLLQGKETQYF

D gene: -
J gene: TRBJ2-3
CDR3 length: 13
V gene: TRBV11-2
clone size: -
CDR3 DNA: TGTGCCGGCGAGGGACAACGCACAGATACGCAGTATTTT
CDR3 protein: CAGEGQRTDTQYF

D gene: -
J gene: TRBJ1-2
CDR3 length: 13
V gene: TRBV4-1
clone size: -
CDR3 DNA: TGCGCCAGCAGCCCCACAGGGAACTATGGCTACACCTTC
CDR3 protein: CASSPTGNYGYTF

D gene: TRBD1
J gene: TRBJ2-1
CDR3 length: 17
V gene: TRBV10-3
clone size: -
CDR3 DNA: TGTGCCATCAGCGACGAACCACAGGGGAGCCCCCACAATGAGCAGTTCTTC
CDR3 protein: CAISDEPQGSPHNEQFF

D gene: TRBD2
J gene: TRBJ2-1
CDR3 length: 16
V gene: TRBV4-1
clone size: -
CDR3 DNA: TGCGCCAGCAGCCAGGTTACCGGGACTAGCGGAGTAGGGCAGTTCTTC
CDR3 protein: CASSQVTGTSGVGQFF

D gene: TRBD1
J gene: TRBJ2-5
CDR3 length: 15
V gene: TRBV5-6
clone size: -
CDR3 DNA: TGTGCCAGCAGCACTGGGACAGGGCGGAGGGAGACCCAGTACTTC
CDR3 protein: CASSTGTGRRETQYF

D gene: TRBD1
J gene: TRBJ1-2
CDR3 length: 15
V gene: TRBV19
clone size: -
CDR3 DNA: TGTGCCAGTAGTATAGGGGGACAGGGGGCTTATGGCTACACCTTC
CDR3 protein: CASSIGGQGAYGYTF

D gene: -
J gene: TRBJ1-1
CDR3 length: 15
V gene: TRBV27
clone size: once
CDR3 DNA: TGTGCCAGCAGTTCGCACGGAGCTCCTCAAAAAGGAGCTTTCTTT
CDR3 protein: CASSSHGAPQKGAFF

D gene: TRBD1
J gene: TRBJ1-1
CDR3 length: 13
V gene: TRBV19
clone size: once
CDR3 DNA: TGTGCCAGTAGTATAGGACAGGGTACTGAAGCTTTCTTT
CDR3 protein: CASSIGQGTEAFF

D gene: TRBD1
J gene: TRBJ1-5
CDR3 length: 15
V gene: TRBV6-1
clone size: many
CDR3 DNA: TGTGCCAGCAGTGAAGTGACAGGGGGCAGTCAGCCCCAGCATTTT
CDR3 protein: CASSEVTGGSQPQHF

D gene: TRBD1
J gene: TRBJ2-6
CDR3 length: 15
V gene: TRBV30
clone size: -
CDR3 DNA: TGTGCCTGGAGCTCCGGGACAGTTGGGGCCAACGTCCTGACTTTC
CDR3 protein: CAWSSGTVGANVLTF